The rows below give T cell receptor beta chains drawn from one sample of a study of long-term antiretroviral therapy in people with HIV. Only in-frame clones appear in the TCRdb table, and some are missing; sequencing was by immunoSEQ multiplex PCR. The repertoire consists of some 21,000 clones, with roughly 85% occurring once and the leading ten covering 5.6%. The starting material was unsorted PBMCs, obtained 0.2 years after starting antiretroviral therapy. These receptors originate from a woman aged 25 to 39 with HIV. The CDR3 runs from the conserved cysteine through the conserved F or W. A D gene is named only where the DNA matches it firmly. The size of a clone is reported for some rows only, either as once, few or many, or as a class for expanded clones.

cdr3_nt cdr3_aa clone_size j_call d_call v_call
TGCGCCAGCCGCCAATTAGGGACAGGGGTAAGAGAGACCCAGTACTTC CASRQLGTGVRETQYF NA TRBJ2-5 TRBD1 TRBV5-1
TGTGCCAGCAGTGTGGGACTAGCGGGGGTGACCCCAGAGACCCAGTACTTC CASSVGLAGVTPETQYF NA TRBJ2-5 TRBD2 TRBV6-1
TGTGCCAGCAGCTTAAAAATCACTGATTCACCCCTCCACTTT CASSLKITDSPLHF NA TRBJ1-6 NA TRBV5-5
TGTGCCAGCAGTGAAGACCGACAGCTTAATTCACCCCTCCACTTT CASSEDRQLNSPLHF NA TRBJ1-6 NA TRBV2
TGCAGCGTGGATACAAGCTCCGTTAACTATGGCTACACCTTC CSVDTSSVNYGYTF NA TRBJ1-2 NA TRBV29-1
TGCGCCAGCAGCTTGGCCTCGGGGGGGCCCGCAGATACGCAGTATTTT CASSLASGGPADTQYF NA TRBJ2-3 TRBD2 TRBV5-1
TGTGCCAGCAGCTACTACAATTCACCCCTCCACTTT CASSYYNSPLHF NA TRBJ1-6 NA TRBV7-2
TGTGCCAGCTCACCAAACAGGCCCTCTGGAAACACCATATATTTT CASSPNRPSGNTIYF NA TRBJ1-3 NA TRBV2
TGTGCCAGCAGCTTAAACAGGGGAAGCAATCAGCCCCAGCATTTT CASSLNRGSNQPQHF NA TRBJ1-5 TRBD1 TRBV7-2
TGTGCCAGCACCCAATCACTAGCGGGGGGGAGAGATGAGCAGTTCTTC CASTQSLAGGRDEQFF once TRBJ2-1 TRBD2 TRBV11-2
TGCAGCGTTGAAGAAACCATAGCGGGGGGGCGTTATACGCAGTATTTT CSVEETIAGGRYTQYF NA TRBJ2-3 TRBD2 TRBV29-1
TGTGCCAGCAGCGTAGAGGGACAGGGGGATTCACCCCTCCACTTT CASSVEGQGDSPLHF medium-sized TRBJ1-6 TRBD1 TRBV9
TGTGCCAGCAGTGCCATTGGGGGCTGGGCTTTCTTT CASSAIGGWAFF few TRBJ1-1 NA TRBV2
TGTGCCAGCAGCTTAGTGGACAGGGGAACCAATCAGCCCCAGCATTTT CASSLVDRGTNQPQHF few TRBJ1-5 TRBD1 TRBV7-8
TGTGCCAGCAGGGTGGAAAGGACCGGGGAGCTGTTTTTT CASRVERTGELFF NA TRBJ2-2 NA TRBV27
TGTGCCAGCAGTTTTCGGACAGGCTACACTGAAGCTTTCTTT CASSFRTGYTEAFF once TRBJ1-1 TRBD1 TRBV25-1
TGTGCCATCAGACCTCACGGGGCTGAGGAGACCCAGTACTTC CAIRPHGAEETQYF NA TRBJ2-5 NA TRBV10-3
TGCGCCAGCAGCTTGGACAGGGTGATTGGTTACGAGCAGTACTTC CASSLDRVIGYEQYF NA TRBJ2-7 NA TRBV5-1
TGTGCCAGCAGTTACAGGCAGGAAGGATTAAACTATGGCTACACCTTC CASSYRQEGLNYGYTF NA TRBJ1-2 NA TRBV6-5
TGTGCCAGTAGTGGACAGGGGGGAGGTGGCTACACCTTC CASSGQGGGGYTF few TRBJ1-2 TRBD1 TRBV19
TGTGCCAGCAGTCCGACATACAAGCATGGCTACACCTTC CASSPTYKHGYTF NA TRBJ1-2 NA TRBV2
TGTGCCAGCAGTCTCCAGGGGGGCACAGATACGCAGTATTTT CASSLQGGTDTQYF NA TRBJ2-3 TRBD1 TRBV6-4
TGTGCCTGGAGTACGGACAGGGGGCCTGACTATGGCTACACCTTC CAWSTDRGPDYGYTF NA TRBJ1-2 TRBD1 TRBV30
TGTGCCAGCAAGGGGCAGGGGGGTCAGCCCCAGCATTTT CASKGQGGQPQHF NA TRBJ1-5 TRBD1 TRBV6-6
TGTGCCAGCAGCCGGTTACCAGGCCGACTAGCGGGCTACGAGCAGTACTTC CASSRLPGRLAGYEQYF NA TRBJ2-7 TRBD2 TRBV4-2
TGTGCCAGCAGTGTCAAACAGGGGAACACTGAAGCTTTCTTT CASSVKQGNTEAFF NA TRBJ1-1 NA TRBV6-1
TGCGCCAGCAGGAGCAGCGGTAGCTCCTACAATGAGCAGTTCTTC CASRSSGSSYNEQFF NA TRBJ2-1 NA TRBV5-1
TGTGCCAGCAGCTTAGGGTTGGTAAATCAGCCCCAGCATTTT CASSLGLVNQPQHF NA TRBJ1-5 NA TRBV11-2
TGTGCCAGCAGGGAGGGGGGCGCGGGCAATCAGCCCCAGCATTTT CASREGGAGNQPQHF NA TRBJ1-5 NA TRBV6-1
TGTGCCAGCAGTGGAGGGCGTGGAGATACGCAGTATTTT CASSGGRGDTQYF NA TRBJ2-3 NA TRBV6-5
TGTGCCAGCAGCCACACCCGGACAGGTCTGGAGACCCAGTACTTC CASSHTRTGLETQYF NA TRBJ2-5 TRBD1 TRBV14
TGTGCCGTCGTGGCCGGGACAGCCAATTCACCCCTCCACTTT CAVVAGTANSPLHF NA TRBJ1-6 TRBD1 TRBV30
TGTGCCAGCACCCTCGAGGGAAGCCTGGGCACTGAAGCTTTCTTT CASTLEGSLGTEAFF NA TRBJ1-1 NA TRBV5-5
TGTGCCATCACCCCGGGACAGGGACCCTACGAGCAGTACTTC CAITPGQGPYEQYF NA TRBJ2-7 TRBD1 TRBV10-3
TGTGCCAGCAGCTTAGTGGGGCAACCGAGGAGTGATGGCTACACCTTC CASSLVGQPRSDGYTF NA TRBJ1-2 NA TRBV11-2
TGTGCCAGCAGTTTAAGGACAGGGGGCACTGAAGCTTTCTTT CASSLRTGGTEAFF NA TRBJ1-1 TRBD1 TRBV27
TGTGCCAGCAGTTGGCCCCAGGGACCATCTATGGAGACCCAGTACTTC CASSWPQGPSMETQYF NA TRBJ2-5 NA TRBV6-5
TGTGCCAGCAGCTTAGAACGCGAGAACACTGAAGCTTTCTTT CASSLERENTEAFF NA TRBJ1-1 NA TRBV13
TGTGCCAGCAGCCCGGCAAACAGGGTACCTTATCAGCCCCAGCATTTT CASSPANRVPYQPQHF NA TRBJ1-5 NA TRBV27
TGTGCCAGCAGTGTCTTAACAGGGGCAAGGGAGACCCAGTACTTC CASSVLTGARETQYF NA TRBJ2-5 TRBD1 TRBV25-1
TGTGCCAGCAACGGTGATGGGGGGCGTGAGCAGTTCTTC CASNGDGGREQFF NA TRBJ2-1 NA TRBV6-1
TGTGCCAGCAGCCAAGATTGGGCGGAAGGCTCCTATAATTCACCCCTCCACTTT CASSQDWAEGSYNSPLHF few TRBJ1-6 NA TRBV14
TGTGCCAGCAGCTTCTACTTGAACTACAATGAGCAGTTCTTC CASSFYLNYNEQFF NA TRBJ2-1 NA TRBV5-6